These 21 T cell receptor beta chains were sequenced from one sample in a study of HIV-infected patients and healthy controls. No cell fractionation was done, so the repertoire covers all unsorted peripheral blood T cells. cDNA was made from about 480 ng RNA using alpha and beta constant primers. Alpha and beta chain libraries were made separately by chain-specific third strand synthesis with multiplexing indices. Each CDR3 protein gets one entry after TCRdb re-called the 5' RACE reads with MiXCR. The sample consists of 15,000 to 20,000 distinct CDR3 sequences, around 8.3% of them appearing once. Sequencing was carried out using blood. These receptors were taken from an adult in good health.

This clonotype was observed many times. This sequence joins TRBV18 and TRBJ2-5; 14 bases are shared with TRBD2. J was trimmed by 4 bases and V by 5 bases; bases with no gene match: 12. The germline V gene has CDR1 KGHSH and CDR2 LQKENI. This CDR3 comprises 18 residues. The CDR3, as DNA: TGTGCCAGCTCAGTAACCGGGACTAGCGGGAGTCGGCGAGAGACCCAGTACTTC. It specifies CASSVTGTSGSRRETQYF. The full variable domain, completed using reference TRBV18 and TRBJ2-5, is NAGVMQNPRHLVRRRGQEARLRCSPMKGHSHVYWYRQLPEEGLKFMVYLQKENIIDESGMPKERFSAEFPKEGPSILRIQQVVRGDSAAYFCASSVTGTSGSRRETQYFGPGTRLLVL.

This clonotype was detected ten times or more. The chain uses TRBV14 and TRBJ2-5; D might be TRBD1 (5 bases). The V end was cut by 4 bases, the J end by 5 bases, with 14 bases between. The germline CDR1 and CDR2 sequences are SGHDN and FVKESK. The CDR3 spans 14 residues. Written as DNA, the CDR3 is TGTGCCAGCAGCCCCCAGGGATATTCGGAGACCCAGTACTTC. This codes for CASSPQGYSETQYF.

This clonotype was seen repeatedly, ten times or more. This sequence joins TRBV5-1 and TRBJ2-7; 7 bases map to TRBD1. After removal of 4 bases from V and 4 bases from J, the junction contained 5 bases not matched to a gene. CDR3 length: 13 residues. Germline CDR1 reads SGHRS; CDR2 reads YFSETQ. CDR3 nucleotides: TGCGCCAGCAGCGTCGGGACAGTTTACGAGCAGTACTTC. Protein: CASSVGTVYEQYF.

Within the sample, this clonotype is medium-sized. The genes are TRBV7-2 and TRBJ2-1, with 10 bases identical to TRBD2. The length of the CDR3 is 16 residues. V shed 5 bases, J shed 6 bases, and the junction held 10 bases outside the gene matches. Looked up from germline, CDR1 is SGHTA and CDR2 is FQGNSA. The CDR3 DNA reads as TGTGCCAGCAGCGTGCTAGCGGGAGTTTCGGGCAATGAGCAGTTCTTC. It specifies CASSVLAGVSGNEQFF. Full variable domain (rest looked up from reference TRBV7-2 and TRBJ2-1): GAGVSQSPSNKVTEKGKDVELRCDPISGHTALYWYRQSLGQGLEFLIYFQGNSAPDKSGLPSDRFSAERTGGSVSTLTIQRTQQEDSAVYLCASSVLAGVSGNEQFFGPGTRLTVL.

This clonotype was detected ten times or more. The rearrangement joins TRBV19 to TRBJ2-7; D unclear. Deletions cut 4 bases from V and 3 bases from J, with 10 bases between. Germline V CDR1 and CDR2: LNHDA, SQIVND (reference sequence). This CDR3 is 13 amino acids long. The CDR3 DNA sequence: TGTGCCAGTAGTACTAACAGCCGCTACGAGCAGTACTTC. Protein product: CASSTNSRYEQYF.

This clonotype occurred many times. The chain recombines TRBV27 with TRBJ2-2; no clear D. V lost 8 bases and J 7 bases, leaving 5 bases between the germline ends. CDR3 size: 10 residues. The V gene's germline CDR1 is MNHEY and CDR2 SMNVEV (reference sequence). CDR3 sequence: CASSVGELFF. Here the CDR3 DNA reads TGTGCCAGCTCAGTCGGGGAGCTGTTTTTT.

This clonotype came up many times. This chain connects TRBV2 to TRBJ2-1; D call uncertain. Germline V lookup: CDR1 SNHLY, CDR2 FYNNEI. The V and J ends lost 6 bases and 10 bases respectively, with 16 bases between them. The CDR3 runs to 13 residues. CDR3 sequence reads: CASSVPGLLEQFF. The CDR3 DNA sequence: TGTGCCAGCAGCGTTCCAGGTCTCCTGGAGCAGTTCTTC.

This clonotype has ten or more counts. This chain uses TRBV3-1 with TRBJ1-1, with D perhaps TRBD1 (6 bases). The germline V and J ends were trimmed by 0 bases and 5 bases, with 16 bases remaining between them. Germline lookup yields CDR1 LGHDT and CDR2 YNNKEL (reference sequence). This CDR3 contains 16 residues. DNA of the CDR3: TGTGCCAGCAGCCAAGATTGGACAGAGGTGGAGACTGAAGCTTTCTTT. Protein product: CASSQDWTEVETEAFF. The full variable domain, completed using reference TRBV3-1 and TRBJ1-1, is DTAVSQTPKYLVTQMGNDKSIKCEQNLGHDTMYWYKQDSKKFLKIMFSYNNKELIINETVPNRFSPKSPDKAHLNLHINSLELGDSAVYFCASSQDWTEVETEAFFGQGTRLTVV.

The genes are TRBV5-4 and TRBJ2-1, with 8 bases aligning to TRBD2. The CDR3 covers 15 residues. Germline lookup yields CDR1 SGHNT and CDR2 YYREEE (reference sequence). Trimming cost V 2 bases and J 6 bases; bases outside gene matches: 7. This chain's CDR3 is CASSLSAGRANEQFF. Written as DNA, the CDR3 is TGTGCCAGCAGCTTATCGGCCGGGAGGGCCAATGAGCAGTTCTTC.

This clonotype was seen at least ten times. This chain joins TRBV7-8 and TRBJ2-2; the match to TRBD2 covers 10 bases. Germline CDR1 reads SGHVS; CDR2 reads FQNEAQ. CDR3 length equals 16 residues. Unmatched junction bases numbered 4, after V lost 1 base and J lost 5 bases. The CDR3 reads CASSLVVAGGTGELFF. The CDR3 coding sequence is TGTGCCAGCAGCTTAGTTGTAGCGGGAGGAACCGGGGAGCTGTTTTTT.

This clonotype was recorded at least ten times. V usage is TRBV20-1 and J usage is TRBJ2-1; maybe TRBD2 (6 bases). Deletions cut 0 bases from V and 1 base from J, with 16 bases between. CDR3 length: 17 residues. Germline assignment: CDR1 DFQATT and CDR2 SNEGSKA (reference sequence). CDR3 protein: CSARDRSGVGSYNEQFF. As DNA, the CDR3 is TGCAGTGCTAGAGATCGCTCGGGGGTTGGGTCCTACAATGAGCAGTTCTTC.

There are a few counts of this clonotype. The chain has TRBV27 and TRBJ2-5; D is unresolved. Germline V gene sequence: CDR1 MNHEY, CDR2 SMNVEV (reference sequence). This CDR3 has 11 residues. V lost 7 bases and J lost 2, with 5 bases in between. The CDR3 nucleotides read TGTGCCAGCAAAAGTCAAGAGACCCAGTACTTC. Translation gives CASKSQETQYF.

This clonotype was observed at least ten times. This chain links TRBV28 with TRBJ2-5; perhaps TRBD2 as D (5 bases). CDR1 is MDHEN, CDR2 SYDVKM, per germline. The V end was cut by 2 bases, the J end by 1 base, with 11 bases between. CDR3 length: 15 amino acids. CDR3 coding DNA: TGTGCCAGCAGTTTAGGAGGCGGGCTCCAAGAGACCCAGTACTTC. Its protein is CASSLGGGLQETQYF. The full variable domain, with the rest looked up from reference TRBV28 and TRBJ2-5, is DVKVTQSSRYLVKRTGEKVFLECVQDMDHENMFWYRQDPGLGLRLIYFSYDVKMKEKGDIPEGYSVSREKKERFSLILESASTNQTSMYLCASSLGGGLQETQYFGPGTRLLVL.

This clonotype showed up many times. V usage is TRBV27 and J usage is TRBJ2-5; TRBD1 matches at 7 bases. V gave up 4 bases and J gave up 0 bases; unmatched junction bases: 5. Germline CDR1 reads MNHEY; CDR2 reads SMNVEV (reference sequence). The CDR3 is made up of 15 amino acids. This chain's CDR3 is CASSSGTANQETQYF. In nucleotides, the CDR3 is TGTGCCAGCAGTTCCGGGACAGCAAACCAAGAGACCCAGTACTTC.

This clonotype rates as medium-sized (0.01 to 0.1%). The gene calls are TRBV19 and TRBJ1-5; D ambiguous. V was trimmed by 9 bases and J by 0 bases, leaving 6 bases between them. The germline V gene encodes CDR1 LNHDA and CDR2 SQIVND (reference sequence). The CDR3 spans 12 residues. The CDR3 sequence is CASRNSNQPQHF. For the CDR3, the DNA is TGTGCCAGCCGGAATAGCAATCAGCCCCAGCATTTT.

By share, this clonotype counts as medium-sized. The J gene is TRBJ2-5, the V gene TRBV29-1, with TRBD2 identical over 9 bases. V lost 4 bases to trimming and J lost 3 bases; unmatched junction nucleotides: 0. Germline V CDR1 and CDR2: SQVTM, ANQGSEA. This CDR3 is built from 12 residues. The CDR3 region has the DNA TGCAGCGTTGGACTAGCGGAAGAGACCCAGTACTTC. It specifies CSVGLAEETQYF. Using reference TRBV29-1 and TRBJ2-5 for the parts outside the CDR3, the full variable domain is SAVISQKPSRDICQRGTSLTIQCQVDSQVTMMFWYRQQPGQSLTLIATANQGSEATYESGFVIDKFPISRPNLTFSTLTVSNMSPEDSSIYLCSVGLAEETQYFGPGTRLLVL.

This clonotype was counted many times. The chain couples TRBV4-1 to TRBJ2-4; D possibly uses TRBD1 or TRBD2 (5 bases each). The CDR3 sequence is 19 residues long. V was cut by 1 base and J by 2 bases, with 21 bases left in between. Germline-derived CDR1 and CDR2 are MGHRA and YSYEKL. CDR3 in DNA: TGCGCCAGCAGCCAAGGTCCAGGGAGCCCCGTAGCTACCAAAAACATTCAGTACTTC. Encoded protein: CASSQGPGSPVATKNIQYF.

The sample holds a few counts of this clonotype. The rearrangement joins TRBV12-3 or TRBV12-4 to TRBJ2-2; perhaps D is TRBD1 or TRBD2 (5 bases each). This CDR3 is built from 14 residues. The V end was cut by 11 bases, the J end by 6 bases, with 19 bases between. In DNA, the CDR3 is TGTGCCGGCGCGCCGGGACGTTCCCCCGGGGAGCTGTTTTTT. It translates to CAGAPGRSPGELFF.

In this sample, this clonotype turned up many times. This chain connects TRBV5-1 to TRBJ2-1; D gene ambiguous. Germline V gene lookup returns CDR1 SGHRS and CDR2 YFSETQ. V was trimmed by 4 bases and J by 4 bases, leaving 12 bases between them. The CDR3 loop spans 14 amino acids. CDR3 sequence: CASSPTVSYNEQFF. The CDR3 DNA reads TGCGCCAGCAGCCCCACCGTGTCTTACAATGAGCAGTTCTTC.

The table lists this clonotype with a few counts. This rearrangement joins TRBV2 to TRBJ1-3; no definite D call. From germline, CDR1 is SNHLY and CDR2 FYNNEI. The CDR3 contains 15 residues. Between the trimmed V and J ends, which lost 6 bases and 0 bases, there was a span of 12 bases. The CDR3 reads CASRDDPYSGNTIYF. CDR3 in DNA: TGTGCCAGCAGAGACGACCCTTACTCTGGAAACACCATATATTTT.

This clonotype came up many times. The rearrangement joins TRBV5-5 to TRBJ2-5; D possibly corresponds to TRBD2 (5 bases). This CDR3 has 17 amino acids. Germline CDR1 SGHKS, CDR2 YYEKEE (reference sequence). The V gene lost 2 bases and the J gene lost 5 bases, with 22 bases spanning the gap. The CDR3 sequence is CASSFSSGRTQGETQYF. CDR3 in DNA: TGTGCCAGCAGCTTCTCAAGCGGTCGGACCCAAGGGGAGACCCAGTACTTC.